Detailed here is one T cell receptor beta chain. What it recognizes is unknown. Trimming took 5 bases from V and 4 from J, leaving 15 bases between them. This CDR3 has 14 residues. Germline values: CDR1 SGHRS, CDR2 YFSETQ. This sample is part of a study of shared clonotypes between healthy human individuals. Study-wide context: A donor's plate count was three for CD4 naive and three for CD4 memory; CD8 naive had two and CD8 memory one. The study, taken as a whole, reports: On the whole, naive subsets had larger estimated richness than memory subsets had.

Each subset's genomic DNA was split evenly across several immunoSEQ plates. Data came from immunoSEQ multiplex PCR; TCRdb stores just in-frame clones and leaves some out. The sample has approximately 2,000,000 clones; 92% are singletons. The V call is TRBV5-1, the J call TRBJ2-5, with D possibly called TRBD1 or TRBD2 (5 bases each). The sample was naive CD4+ T cells from PBMCs. Subset indicated: CD45RA+ positively selected. This clonotype was sampled from a man in his late teens or twenties in good health. Some clones in this sample may be carry-over from other donors' samples. This CDR3 is CASRGAFGAETQYF. In nucleotides, the CDR3 is TGCGCCAGCAGAGGGGCATTCGGGGCAGAGACCCAGTACTTC.